Listed here are 18 T cell receptor beta chains from one sample, sequenced in a study of molecular identifiers for immune sequencing clone quantification (dated by TCRdb to 2017 to 2018). The protocol used for the library was PCR. The instrument was a NextSeq 500. The raw public data were reprocessed by TCRdb itself: fastp quality trimming at Q25, MiXCR clonotype calling, in-frame beta chains only. Rows are unified per CDR3 protein, each entry keeping the most common DNA and genes. This sample lists about 630,000 distinct CDR3 sequences; approximately 24% were detected once. In total, the top ten clones hold about 0.84% of the sample. Sequencing used naive CD8+ T cells from blood, with Jurkat cell RNA spiked in. The cell subset or site label on this specimen signifies: FACS-sorted CD8+CD4-CCR7+CD45RA+ naive T cells. The receptor source for this set is a human donor in good health. Some libraries in this study had Jurkat cell RNA spiked in.

In its sample, this clonotype was seen many times. CDR3: CASSHRDSYTGELFF. CDR3 DNA: TGTGCCAGCAGTCACCGGGACAGTTACACCGGGGAGCTGTTTTTT. V gene TRBV12-3 or TRBV12-4 combines with J gene TRBJ2-2; TRBD1 matches at 7 bases. The V segment lost 5 bases and the J segment 3 bases; nucleotides outside the gene matches: 6. CDR3 size: 15 residues.

Of note for this clonotype: Given a much more abundant clone one base away, this may be a read error. The chain couples TRBV6-2 or TRBV6-3 to TRBJ1-5; D gene unclear. The CDR3 extends over 14 amino acids. Germline V lookup: CDR1 MNHEY, CDR2 SVGEGT. The DNA of the CDR3 is TGTGCCAGCAGTTATGTGGGGTACAATCTGCCCCAGCATTTT. This encodes CASSYVGYNLPQHF.

A note on this clonotype: A clone one base away is much larger, so this may be a read error. This chain uses TRBV29-1 with TRBJ1-1, with D tentatively TRBD1 (5 bases). The CDR3 covers 14 residues. Germline values: CDR1 SQVTM, CDR2 ANQGSEA. CDR3 loop: CSEAGTGVFTEALF. CDR3 bases: TGCAGCGAGGCAGGGACGGGGGTTTTCACTGAAGCTCTCTTT.

With regard to this clonotype: With a much larger clone just one base away, this may be a read error. The chain combines TRBV20-1 with TRBJ2-7; 7 bases agree with TRBD1. The length of the CDR3 is 13 residues. The V and J ends lost 2 bases and 3 bases, in that order; junction bases with no gene match: 4. Germline CDR1 and CDR2: DFQATT and SNEGSKA (reference sequence). CDR3 in amino acids: CSARTGDDYEQYF. As DNA, the CDR3 is TGCAGTGCTAGAACAGGGGACGACTACGAGCAGTACTTC.

This clonotype showed up many times. The rearrangement joins TRBV6-2 or TRBV6-3 to TRBJ1-5; D is perhaps TRBD1 (6 bases). The CDR3 covers 15 residues. Germline CDR1 reads MNHEY; CDR2 reads SVGEGT. The V end was cut by 2 bases, the J end by 6 bases, with 14 bases between. This CDR3 reads CASSYDHMGAQPQHF. The CDR3 nucleotides read TGTGCCAGCAGTTACGACCACATGGGGGCTCAGCCCCAGCATTTT.

V gene TRBV9 combines with J gene TRBJ2-5, with D possibly called TRBD1 or TRBD2 (6 bases each). V lost 6 bases, J lost 2 bases, and 11 bases lay in between. Per the germline V gene, CDR1 is SGDLS and CDR2 is YYNGEE. The CDR3 has 13 amino acids. CDR3 sequence: CASNAGQQETQYF. DNA for the CDR3: TGTGCCAGCAACGCGGGACAACAAGAGACCCAGTACTTC.

In this sample, this clonotype turned up many times. This chain links TRBV5-4 with TRBJ2-2; tentatively, D is TRBD2 (6 bases). The CDR3 is made up of 16 amino acids. Between the trimmed V and J ends, which lost 4 bases and 1 base, there was a span of 14 bases. Per germline, CDR1 SGHNT and CDR2 YYREEE (reference sequence). CDR3 region: CASSHPAGRNTGELFF. CDR3 coding DNA: TGTGCCAGCAGCCATCCAGCGGGTAGGAACACCGGGGAGCTGTTTTTT.

This clonotype came up many times. The gene calls are TRBV7-6 and TRBJ1-3; D possibly corresponds to TRBD1 (5 bases). Germline CDR1 reads SGHVS; CDR2 reads FNYEAQ. The CDR3 loop spans 16 amino acids. V was pared by 0 bases and J by 2 bases, with 11 bases between. CDR3: CASSLAIEDTGNTIYF. In DNA, the CDR3 is TGTGCCAGCAGCTTAGCAATCGAGGACACTGGAAACACCATATATTTT.

J is TRBJ2-7 and V is TRBV5-8; the match to TRBD1 covers 9 bases. CDR3 length: 15 amino acids. The V gene end was trimmed by 0 bases and the J gene end by 4 bases; junction bases not matched to a gene: 5. Germline V CDR1 and CDR2: SGHTS, YDEGEE. CDR3 in DNA: TGTGCCAGCAGCTTGGAGGGGACAGGGAGATACGAGCAGTACTTC. Translation: CASSLEGTGRYEQYF.

The V gene is TRBV4-1, the J gene TRBJ1-1; 8 nucleotides line up with TRBD1. The CDR3 extends over 15 amino acids. J lost 0 bases, V lost 5 bases, and 5 bases had no gene match. Per the germline V gene, CDR1 is MGHRA and CDR2 is YSYEKL. Written as DNA, the CDR3 is TGCGCCAGCAGCTTTCGGACAGGGATGAACACTGAAGCTTTCTTT. This codes for CASSFRTGMNTEAFF.

A remark on this clonotype: A junction end diverges from the germline sequence, so it may reflect a read error. The chain uses TRBV7-2 and TRBJ2-7, with D perhaps TRBD2 (5 bases). The CDR3 is 15 residues long. From germline, CDR1 is SGHTA and CDR2 FQGNSA. CDR3 in amino acids: CASGPPAGGSYQQYF. The CDR3, as DNA: TGTGCCAGCGGCCCCCCGGCGGGCGGCTCCTACCAGCAGTACTTC.

The rearrangement links TRBV10-3 to TRBJ2-3; D is undetermined. Germline V gene data show CDR1 as ENHRY and CDR2 as SYGVKD. The length of the CDR3 is 12 residues. With 8 bases removed from V and 6 bases from J, the gap between germline ends came to 12 bases. CDR3 region: CAIYQPGDTQYF. CDR3 in DNA: TGTGCCATCTACCAACCTGGGGATACGCAGTATTTT.

A few counts support this clonotype. The DNA of the CDR3 is TGCAGTGCTCCCACTTGGTACAATGAGCAGTTCTTC. Translated: CSAPTWYNEQFF. The V and J genes are TRBV20-1 and TRBJ2-1; no definite D call. V was pared by 5 bases and J by 4 bases, with 9 bases between. There are 12 residues in the CDR3. Per the germline V gene, CDR1 is DFQATT and CDR2 is SNEGSKA (reference sequence).

This clonotype occurred a few times. The V gene is TRBV28, the J gene TRBJ2-2, with 8 bases matching TRBD1. Germline values: CDR1 MDHEN, CDR2 SYDVKM. The CDR3 length is 15 residues. Losses at the gene ends were 5 bases for V and 4 bases for J; bases not matched to a gene: 6. The CDR3 region has the DNA TGTGCCAGCAGTCCGGACAGGGTTCTCACCGGGGAGCTGTTTTTT. Translating gives CASSPDRVLTGELFF.

This clonotype was found many times. The chain combines TRBV19 with TRBJ2-3; tentative D call: TRBD2 (5 bases). This CDR3 has 14 amino acids. V lost 3 bases, J lost 0 bases, and 7 bases lay in between. Germline V gives CDR1 LNHDA, CDR2 SQIVND (reference sequence). CDR3 in DNA: TGTGCCAGTAGTATTCGGGGTAGCACAGATACGCAGTATTTT. Translating gives CASSIRGSTDTQYF. Drawing the rest from reference TRBV19 and TRBJ2-3, the complete variable domain is DGGITQSPKYLFRKEGQNVTLSCEQNLNHDAMYWYRQDPGQGLRLIYYSQIVNDFQKGDIAEGYSVSREKKESFPLTVTSAQKNPTAFYLCASSIRGSTDTQYFGPGTRLTVL.

About this clonotype itself: Given a much more abundant clone one base away, this may be a read error. The CDR3 ends on some other residue instead of the conserved phenylalanine or tryptophan, so this is likely a read error. The V and J genes are TRBV19 and TRBJ1-5; TRBD1 agrees at 7 bases. J lost 2 bases, V lost 5 bases, and 6 bases had no gene match. The CDR3 spans 15 residues. Germline values: CDR1 LNHDA, CDR2 SQIVND (reference sequence). CDR3 region: CASSPTGEGNQPQHS. CDR3 nucleotide sequence: TGTGCCAGTAGTCCAACAGGGGAGGGCAATCAGCCCCAGCATTCT.

This clonotype turned up a few times. The conserved closing phenylalanine or tryptophan is absent in this CDR3, likely reflecting a read error. In nucleotides, the CDR3 is TGTGCCAGCAGTTTAGTTCTAGATATCCTCACCGGGGAGCTGTTTCTT. Protein: CASSLVLDILTGELFL. The chain has TRBV12-3 or TRBV12-4 and TRBJ2-2; no definite D call. This CDR3 has 16 amino acids. V lost 1 base and J 4 bases, leaving 13 bases between the germline ends.

V is TRBV24-1 and J is TRBJ1-1, with TRBD1 matching over 7 bases. Trimming cost V 9 bases and J 0 bases; bases outside gene matches: 3. CDR1 and CDR2 (germline): KGHDR, SFDVKD. The CDR3 runs 13 residues. The CDR3, as DNA: TGTGCCACCCGGGGACAGATGAACACTGAAGCTTTCTTT. Its protein is CATRGQMNTEAFF.